These 15 T cell receptor beta chains were sequenced from one sample in a study of cytomegalovirus exposure and HLA in healthy donors. Clones were sequenced by immunoSEQ multiplex PCR, and TCRdb holds only the in-frame ones, with some missing. The sample has roughly 200,000 clones, around nine tenths seen once. Sequencing input: PBMCs. These receptors were collected from a man aged 25 to 45 in good health and CMV-seropositive.

The chain employs TRBV18 and TRBJ2-4; 7 bases fit TRBD1. CDR3 length: 16 amino acids. The V and J ends lost 1 base and 4 bases, in that order; junction bases with no gene match: 7. Germline-derived CDR1 and CDR2 are KGHSH and LQKENI. CDR3 sequence (DNA): TGTGCCAGCTCACCACGGGGGACAGCAGAGAAAAACATTCAGTACTTC. Amino acid sequence: CASSPRGTAEKNIQYF.

This rearrangement joins TRBV12-1 to TRBJ1-1. TRBV12-1 represents a pseudogene. The CDR3 consists of 12 residues. In nucleotides, the CDR3 is TGTGCCAGCAGCTTCCGGCGGCTTGAAGCTTTCTTT. Translation: CASSFRRLEAFF.

This clone was detected only a few times. The chain combines TRBV7-6 with TRBJ1-5, with TRBD1 as a possible D gene (5 bases). The CDR3 spans 16 residues. Germline lookup yields CDR1 SGHVS and CDR2 FNYEAQ. The V and J ends lost 1 base and 6 bases respectively, with 16 bases between them. This chain's CDR3 is CASSLGLSGLGQPQHF. In nucleotides, the CDR3 is TGTGCCAGCAGCTTAGGGCTATCGGGGCTAGGTCAGCCCCAGCATTTT. The variable domain in full, with the rest retrieved from reference TRBV7-6 and TRBJ1-5, is GAGVSQSPRYKVTKRGQDVALRCDPISGHVSLYWYRQALGQGPEFLTYFNYEAQQDKSGLPNDRFSAERPEGSISTLTIQRTEQRDSAMYRCASSLGLSGLGQPQHFGDGTRLSIL.

This rearrangement joins TRBV27 to TRBJ2-1; D is unclear. The CDR3 is 11 amino acids. Germline CDR1 is MNHEY and CDR2 is SMNVEV (reference sequence). V was trimmed by 4 bases and J by 9 bases, leaving 7 bases between them. The CDR3 spells CASSSTREQFF. The DNA of the CDR3 is TGTGCCAGCAGTTCGACGCGTGAGCAGTTCTTC.

The V gene is TRBV5-4, the J gene TRBJ2-1; a weak D match, TRBD2 (5 bases). Trimming took off 7 bases at V and 4 bases at J, with 18 bases between the two ends. The CDR3 totals 15 residues. Germline assignment: CDR1 SGHNT and CDR2 YYREEE (reference sequence). The CDR3 sequence: CASHKYTSGYNEQFF. CDR3 coding DNA: TGTGCCAGCCACAAATACACCAGCGGTTACAATGAGCAGTTCTTC.

This clone was counted between two and nine times. The chain recombines TRBV5-1 with TRBJ1-2; no clear D. Per germline, CDR1 SGHRS and CDR2 YFSETQ. CDR3 length: 13 residues. Trimming cost V 0 bases and J 4 bases, with 7 bases left between them. The CDR3 nucleotides read TGCGCCAGCAGCTTGGAAGACATCTATGGCTACACCTTC. It yields the protein CASSLEDIYGYTF.

This chain joins TRBV11-2 and TRBJ1-1, with TRBD1 as a possible D gene (5 bases). In germline, CDR1 is SGHAT, CDR2 FQNNGV. The CDR3 runs to 13 residues. V was cut by 3 bases and J by 3 bases, with 8 bases left in between. The CDR3: CASSFGGDTEAFF. The CDR3 region has the DNA TGTGCCAGCAGCTTTGGAGGGGACACTGAAGCTTTCTTT.

The rearrangement joins TRBV19 to TRBJ1-4; D ambiguous. The V gene lost 5 bases and the J gene lost 8 bases, with 9 bases spanning the gap. This CDR3 has 12 amino acids. Germline assignment: CDR1 LNHDA and CDR2 SQIVND (reference sequence). The CDR3 DNA follows: TGTGCCAGTAGTCTGAACGGGGAAAAACTGTTTTTT. This gives the protein CASSLNGEKLFF.

The DNA of the CDR3 is TGTGCCAGCACCGCGACAGGGGGGAACACTGAAGCTTTCTTT. Translated: CASTATGGNTEAFF. The rearrangement joins TRBV6-5 to TRBJ1-1; 9 nucleotides line up with TRBD1. Trimming removed 7 bases from V and 1 base from J; junction bases left unmatched: 4. The CDR3 is made up of 14 amino acids. Germline V gives CDR1 MNHEY, CDR2 SVGAGI.

The V and J genes are TRBV9 and TRBJ2-7; D is uncertain. Germline CDR1 reads SGDLS; CDR2 reads YYNGEE. This CDR3 spans 14 amino acids. V was trimmed by 0 bases and J by 4 bases, leaving 11 bases between them. The CDR3 reads CASSVGGGIYEQYF. The CDR3 coding sequence is TGTGCCAGCAGCGTAGGGGGTGGGATTTACGAGCAGTACTTC.

The rearrangement uses TRBV19 and TRBJ2-2; 8 bases agree with TRBD2. The CDR3 contains 15 residues. CDR1 LNHDA and CDR2 SQIVND come from the germline V gene (reference sequence). The CDR3 spells CGSVSASGHTGELFF. The CDR3, as DNA: TGTGGATCAGTATCGGCTAGCGGGCACACCGGGGAGCTGTTTTTT.

The J gene is TRBJ2-1, the V gene TRBV25-1; the D gene is possibly TRBD1 (6 bases). The CDR3 has 16 amino acids. V lost 4 bases and J 4 bases, leaving 17 bases between the germline ends. Germline V gene data show CDR1 as MGHDK and CDR2 as SYGVNS. The CDR3 bases are TGTGCCAGCAGTGCGACTACGGGACAAAGTTACAATGAGCAGTTCTTC. Translated, it gives CASSATTGQSYNEQFF.

The chain couples TRBV2 to TRBJ1-4; 7 nucleotides agree with TRBD1. The CDR3 runs to 14 residues. CDR1 and CDR2 (germline): SNHLY, FYNNEI. The ends lost 0 bases at V and 11 bases at J; junction bases unmatched: 6. This CDR3 is CASSEARQGGKLFF. The CDR3, as DNA: TGTGCCAGCAGTGAAGCTAGACAGGGAGGCAAACTGTTTTTT.

This clone showed up just once. Here the CDR3 reads CASSPPGPNYGYTF. The CDR3 coding sequence is TGTGCCAGCTCACCTCCAGGGCCTAACTATGGCTACACCTTC. The rearrangement joins TRBV18 to TRBJ1-2; a weak D match, TRBD1 (5 bases). Germline CDR1 reads KGHSH; CDR2 reads LQKENI. The CDR3 consists of 14 residues. V lost 3 bases and J 0 bases, leaving 8 bases between the germline ends.

The V gene is TRBV7-6, the J gene TRBJ1-3; D gene unclear. Trimming pared 3 bases from V and 0 bases from J, leaving 6 bases between. This CDR3 spans 14 amino acids. Per the germline V gene, CDR1 is SGHVS and CDR2 is FNYEAQ. The DNA of the CDR3 is TGTGCCAGCAGCTTTAGAGACTCTGGAAACACCATATATTTT. Protein sequence: CASSFRDSGNTIYF. The complete variable domain, with remaining parts taken from reference TRBV7-6 and TRBJ1-3, reads GAGVSQSPRYKVTKRGQDVALRCDPISGHVSLYWYRQALGQGPEFLTYFNYEAQQDKSGLPNDRFSAERPEGSISTLTIQRTEQRDSAMYRCASSFRDSGNTIYFGEGSWLTVV.